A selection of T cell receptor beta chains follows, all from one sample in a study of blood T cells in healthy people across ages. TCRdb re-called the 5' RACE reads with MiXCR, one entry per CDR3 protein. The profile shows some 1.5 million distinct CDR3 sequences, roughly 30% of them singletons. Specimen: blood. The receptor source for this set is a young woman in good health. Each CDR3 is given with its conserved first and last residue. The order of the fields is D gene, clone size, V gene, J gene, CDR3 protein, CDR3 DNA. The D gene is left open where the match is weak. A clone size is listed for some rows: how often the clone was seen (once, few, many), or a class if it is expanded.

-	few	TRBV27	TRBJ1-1	CASGLLIRGEAFF	TGTGCCAGCGGTTTATTAATCAGGGGTGAAGCTTTCTTT
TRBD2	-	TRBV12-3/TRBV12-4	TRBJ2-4	CASRRTSGKNIQYF	TGTGCCAGCAGGAGGACTAGCGGGAAAAACATTCAGTACTTC
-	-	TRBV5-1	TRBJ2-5	CASSFEEGRETQYF	TGCGCCAGCAGCTTCGAGGAAGGCCGAGAGACCCAGTACTTC
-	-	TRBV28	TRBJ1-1	CASPALGGSQRGEAFF	TGTGCCAGCCCAGCCCTTGGCGGGTCTCAAAGGGGTGAAGCTTTCTTT
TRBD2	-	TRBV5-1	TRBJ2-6	CASSLPVGGAFRPSGANVLTF	TGCGCCAGCAGCCTGCCCGTGGGAGGGGCCTTTAGACCATCTGGGGCCAACGTCCTGACTTTC
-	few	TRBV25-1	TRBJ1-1	CASLSKVNTEAFF	TGTGCCAGCCTCTCAAAAGTGAACACTGAAGCTTTCTTT
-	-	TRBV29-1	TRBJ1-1	CSVGEGGDTEAFF	TGCAGCGTTGGGGAAGGAGGGGACACTGAAGCTTTCTTT
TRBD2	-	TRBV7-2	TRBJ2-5	CASMREVLETQYF	TGTGCCAGCATGCGGGAGGTGCTGGAGACCCAGTACTTC
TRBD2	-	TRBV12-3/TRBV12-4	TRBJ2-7	CASSITSGGRVSYELYF	TGTGCCAGCAGTATAACTAGCGGGGGCCGCGTCTCCTACGAGCTGTACTTC
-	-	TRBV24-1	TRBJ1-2	CATSDLANGYTF	TGTGCCACCAGTGATTTAGCGAATGGCTACACCTTC
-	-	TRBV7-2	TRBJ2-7	CASSLANERSYEQYF	TGTGCCAGCAGCTTAGCTAACGAGCGGAGCTACGAGCAGTACTTC
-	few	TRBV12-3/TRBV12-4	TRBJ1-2	CASSLGTVFYGYTF	TGTGCCAGCAGTTTAGGGACGGTCTTCTATGGCTACACCTTC
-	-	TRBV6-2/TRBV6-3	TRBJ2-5	CASRQVETQYF	TGTGCCAGCAGGCAGGTAGAGACCCAGTACTTC
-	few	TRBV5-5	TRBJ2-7	CASSLYGGDYEQYF	TGTGCCAGCAGCTTGTACGGTGGCGACTACGAGCAGTACTTC
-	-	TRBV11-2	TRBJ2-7	CASSPPSGPYEQYF	TGTGCCAGCAGCCCTCCTTCGGGTCCCTACGAGCAGTACTTC
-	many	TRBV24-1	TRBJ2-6	CATSADGANVLTF	TGTGCCACCAGCGCCGATGGGGCCAACGTCCTGACTTTC
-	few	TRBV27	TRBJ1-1	CASRIGQSEAFF	TGTGCCAGCAGGATCGGGCAGTCTGAAGCTTTCTTT
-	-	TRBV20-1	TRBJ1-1	CSARYGMNTEAFF	TGCAGTGCTAGATATGGAATGAACACTGAAGCTTTCTTT
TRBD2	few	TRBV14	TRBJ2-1	CASSQGLAGEWVRNEQFF	TGTGCCAGCAGCCAGGGACTAGCGGGGGAGTGGGTTAGGAATGAGCAGTTCTTC
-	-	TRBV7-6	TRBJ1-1	CASSLALVGRANTEAFF	TGTGCCAGCAGCTTAGCCCTGGTAGGCAGGGCGAACACTGAAGCTTTCTTT
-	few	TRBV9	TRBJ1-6	CASSVEQGNSPLHF	TGTGCCAGCAGCGTAGAACAGGGAAATTCACCCCTCCACTTT
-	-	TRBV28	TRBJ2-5	CASSQRLKKETQYF	TGTGCCAGCAGTCAGAGGCTGAAAAAAGAGACCCAGTACTTC
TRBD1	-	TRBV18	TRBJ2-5	CASSPAARGQGVQYF	TGTGCCAGCTCACCAGCGGCCCGGGGACAGGGTGTCCAGTACTTC
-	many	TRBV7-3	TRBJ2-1	CASSLNRNSYNEQFF	TGTGCCAGCAGCTTAAACAGGAACTCCTACAATGAGCAGTTCTTC
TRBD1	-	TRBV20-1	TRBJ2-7	CSANRGQYEQYF	TGCAGTGCTAACAGGGGGCAGTACGAGCAGTACTTC
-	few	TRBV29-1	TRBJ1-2	CSVDKSGGYGYTF	TGCAGCGTTGATAAGTCCGGGGGCTATGGCTACACCTTC
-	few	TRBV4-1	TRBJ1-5	CASSQGTLNQPQHF	TGCGCCAGCAGCCAAGGCACACTTAATCAGCCCCAGCATTTT
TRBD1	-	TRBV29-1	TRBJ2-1	CSVESQGASSYDEQFF	TGCAGCGTTGAATCCCAGGGGGCGAGCTCCTACGATGAGCAGTTCTTC
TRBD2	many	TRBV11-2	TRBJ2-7	CASSFGLAENYEQYF	TGTGCCAGCAGTTTCGGACTAGCCGAAAACTACGAGCAGTACTTC
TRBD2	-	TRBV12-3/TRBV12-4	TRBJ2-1	CASSPARTSFFDEQFF	TGTGCCAGCAGTCCCGCTCGGACTAGCTTTTTCGATGAGCAGTTCTTC
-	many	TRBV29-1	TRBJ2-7	CIQGSTKHRLRLRGQYF	TGCATTCAAGGCTCAACTAAACACCGATTAAGACTACGAGGGCAGTACTTC